The next 10 T cell receptor beta chains were all read from a single sample in a study of T cell changes during pregnancy in multiple sclerosis. The assay was immunoSEQ multiplex PCR, and TCRdb's table has in-frame clones only and misses some. The sample includes roughly 38,000 clones, about 90% of them seen just once. Sample: CD4+ T cells from peripheral blood mononuclear cells, taken after pregnancy. Receptors were obtained from a female donor in good health, enrolled as a control in a pregnancy study.

This clone has just one count. This rearrangement joins TRBV6-4 to TRBJ2-7, with 8 positions matching TRBD1. Trimming at V came to 1 base and at J to 11 bases, leaving 7 bases not matched to a gene. Germline values: CDR1 MRHNA, CDR2 SNTAGT. The CDR3 extends over 13 amino acids. CDR3 region: CASSDLPTGGKYF. The CDR3 DNA follows: TGTGCCAGCAGTGACTTACCCACAGGGGGGAAGTACTTC.

About this clone itself: The junction departs from germline at one end; a sequencing error may be responsible. The chain is built from TRBV6-1 and TRBJ1-5; maybe TRBD1 (5 bases). Germline V gives CDR1 MNHNS, CDR2 SASEGT. CDR3 size: 15 residues. The CDR3 DNA reads as TGTGCCAGCAGTCAAGCGGGGACTGAGTATCAGCCCCAGCATTTT. Encoded protein: CASSQAGTEYQPQHF.

The chain couples TRBV6-1 to TRBJ1-5, with 8 bases matching TRBD1. V shed 1 base, J shed 2 bases, and the junction held 13 bases outside the gene matches. CDR1 is MNHNS and CDR2 is SASEGT in the germline V gene. This CDR3 is built from 19 residues. The DNA of the CDR3 is TGTGCCAGCAGTGAAGTCGGCCCCGACAGGGGTGGAGGCAATCAGCCCCAGCATTTT. Translated, it gives CASSEVGPDRGGGNQPQHF.

This clone was counted only a few times. This chain connects TRBV19 to TRBJ1-6; unclear D gene. The CDR3 is 15 residues long. V lost 1 base and J 6 bases, leaving 10 bases between the germline ends. The germline gives CDR1 LNHDA, CDR2 SQIVND (reference sequence). DNA of the CDR3: TGTGCCAGTAGTATAGGAGACATTACTAATTCACCCCTCCACTTT. This sequence encodes CASSIGDITNSPLHF.

The genes are TRBV4-1 and TRBJ1-4, with D perhaps matching TRBD1 (6 bases). CDR3 length equals 16 residues. Per the germline V gene, CDR1 is MGHRA and CDR2 is YSYEKL. Trimming pared 1 base from V and 5 bases from J, leaving 14 bases between. DNA for the CDR3: TGCGCCAGCAGCCAAGCGGTGGGGGGGCGAAATGAAAAACTGTTTTTT. Translated: CASSQAVGGRNEKLFF.

The V call is TRBV28, the J call TRBJ1-2, with TRBD1 identical over 7 bases. Germline CDR1 reads MDHEN; CDR2 reads SYDVKM. This CDR3 is built from 15 residues. J gave up 4 bases and V 5 bases, and 10 bases lay outside the gene matches. The CDR3 reads CASSAIGTASYGYTF. CDR3 DNA sequence: TGTGCCAGCAGTGCCATCGGGACAGCCAGCTATGGCTACACCTTC.

This rearrangement joins TRBV6-5 to TRBJ2-5; tentative D call: TRBD2 (5 bases). CDR1 and CDR2 from the germline V gene are MNHEY and SVGAGI. The V end was cut by 8 bases, the J end by 2 bases, with 12 bases between. The CDR3 covers 13 residues. The CDR3 loop is CASRLKLQETQYF. The CDR3 nucleotides read TGTGCCAGCCGACTAAAGCTACAAGAGACCCAGTACTTC.

This clone was seen only once. The V gene is TRBV7-9, the J gene TRBJ2-2, with a possible D match to TRBD2 (5 bases). The CDR3 length is 13 residues. Germline assignment: CDR1 SEHNR and CDR2 FQNEAQ (reference sequence). The V and J ends lost 8 bases and 3 bases respectively, with 10 bases between them. In DNA, the CDR3 is TGTGCCAGCGGGAGTTGGGACACCGGGGAGCTGTTTTTT. Its protein is CASGSWDTGELFF.

The rearrangement links TRBV29-1 to TRBJ2-7; 8 nucleotides line up with TRBD1. V was pared by 5 bases and J by 7 bases, with 7 bases of the junction left unmatched. The germline gives CDR1 SQVTM, CDR2 ANQGSEA. The CDR3 spans 12 residues. CDR3 nucleotides: TGCAGCGTTCAACAGGGGGACGGTGAGCAGTACTTC. Its protein product is CSVQQGDGEQYF.

This clone was seen a single time. The V call is TRBV27, the J call TRBJ2-5; 7 positions match TRBD1. V was pared by 3 bases and J by 2 bases, with 0 bases of the junction left unmatched. CDR3 length: 13 amino acids. CDR1 is MNHEY, CDR2 SMNVEV, per germline (reference sequence). CDR3 loop: CASSFRGQETQYF. The CDR3 DNA reads TGTGCCAGCAGTTTCAGGGGGCAAGAGACCCAGTACTTC.